These T cell receptor beta chains were read from a single sample in a study of shared clonotypes between healthy human individuals. The method was immunoSEQ multiplex PCR; TCRdb's version includes in-frame clones alone and lacks a portion of them. This table has more than 2 million clones, about 94% appearing once. Specimen: naive CD8+ T cells sorted from blood. Receptors originate from a man between 18 and 29 years old in good health. Both conserved end residues are trimmed from each CDR3. Not every row has a clone size; where given, it reads once, few, many or a size class.

CDR3 protein: ASSFAGPNYEQY
clone size: NA
V gene: TRBV7-9
J gene: TRBJ2-7

CDR3 protein: ASSEIREQWEKLF
clone size: NA
V gene: TRBV6-1
J gene: TRBJ1-4

CDR3 protein: ASSSSGDWEQY
clone size: NA
V gene: TRBV5-1
J gene: TRBJ2-7

CDR3 protein: ASSQGPGRGTEAF
clone size: NA
V gene: TRBV4-1
J gene: TRBJ1-1

CDR3 protein: ASSLRGSRNQPQH
clone size: NA
V gene: TRBV28
J gene: TRBJ1-5

CDR3 protein: ASSQEWDGSPLH
clone size: NA
V gene: TRBV4-1
J gene: TRBJ1-6

CDR3 protein: ASTGTTDRVFDEQF
clone size: NA
V gene: TRBV2
J gene: TRBJ2-1

CDR3 protein: ASSPLGGRSPLH
clone size: NA
V gene: TRBV9
J gene: TRBJ1-6

CDR3 protein: ASSLRPRQGEETQY
clone size: NA
V gene: TRBV11-2
J gene: TRBJ2-5

CDR3 protein: ASRTGSGTSYEQY
clone size: NA
V gene: TRBV7-9
J gene: TRBJ2-7

CDR3 protein: ASSWVSRPEQF
clone size: NA
V gene: TRBV6-1
J gene: TRBJ2-1

CDR3 protein: ASTLAHEQY
clone size: NA
V gene: TRBV7-3
J gene: TRBJ2-7

CDR3 protein: ASSPGTLNTGELF
clone size: NA
V gene: TRBV6-5
J gene: TRBJ2-2

CDR3 protein: ASSVDLNTEAF
clone size: once
V gene: TRBV5-6
J gene: TRBJ1-1

CDR3 protein: ASSGGTGWSYEQY
clone size: once
V gene: TRBV28
J gene: TRBJ2-7

CDR3 protein: ASSLPRDSENTGELF
clone size: NA
V gene: TRBV27
J gene: TRBJ2-2

CDR3 protein: ASSTGTGRWEQY
clone size: NA
V gene: TRBV6-6
J gene: TRBJ2-7

CDR3 protein: ASSVADYQPQH
clone size: NA
V gene: TRBV9
J gene: TRBJ1-5

CDR3 protein: ASSVEEGGLETQY
clone size: NA
V gene: TRBV9
J gene: TRBJ2-5

CDR3 protein: ASSRLTENQPQH
clone size: NA
V gene: TRBV4-1
J gene: TRBJ1-5

CDR3 protein: ASSQDGQGITEAF
clone size: NA
V gene: TRBV4-1
J gene: TRBJ1-1

CDR3 protein: ASSNPGQVYNEQF
clone size: NA
V gene: TRBV5-1
J gene: TRBJ2-1

CDR3 protein: ASRRGMTTSNTEAF
clone size: NA
V gene: TRBV10-2
J gene: TRBJ1-1

CDR3 protein: ASSQDEIIGSPLH
clone size: NA
V gene: TRBV4-3
J gene: TRBJ1-6

CDR3 protein: ASSSGLVYEQY
clone size: NA
V gene: TRBV5-4
J gene: TRBJ2-7

CDR3 protein: SVAVTEAF
clone size: NA
V gene: TRBV29-1
J gene: TRBJ1-1

CDR3 protein: ASTDLTSGIDSYTEAF
clone size: NA
V gene: TRBV2
J gene: TRBJ1-1

CDR3 protein: ASSYSDGPYEQY
clone size: NA
V gene: TRBV6-6
J gene: TRBJ2-7

CDR3 protein: ASSHPGHLYEQY
clone size: NA
V gene: TRBV4-1
J gene: TRBJ2-7

CDR3 protein: ASSYGPYDEQF
clone size: NA
V gene: TRBV6-5
J gene: TRBJ2-1

CDR3 protein: ASSQDAPTYERTQY
clone size: NA
V gene: TRBV4-1
J gene: TRBJ2-5

CDR3 protein: ASSHNELAVKQNEQF
clone size: NA
V gene: TRBV5-4
J gene: TRBJ2-1

CDR3 protein: ASSDLGVTF
clone size: NA
V gene: TRBV2
J gene: TRBJ2-1

CDR3 protein: ASSSNRGQF
clone size: NA
V gene: TRBV7-9
J gene: TRBJ2-1

CDR3 protein: ASSLDQTLYGYT
clone size: NA
V gene: TRBV11-2
J gene: TRBJ1-2

CDR3 protein: ASSDDILNTEAF
clone size: NA
V gene: TRBV5-4
J gene: TRBJ1-1

CDR3 protein: ATSQAGEGDYGYT
clone size: NA
V gene: TRBV15
J gene: TRBJ1-2

CDR3 protein: ASGRTYYGYT
clone size: NA
V gene: TRBV2
J gene: TRBJ1-2

CDR3 protein: ASSTGTSGRRGNEQF
clone size: NA
V gene: TRBV13
J gene: TRBJ2-1

CDR3 protein: ASSYLGVNEKLF
clone size: NA
V gene: TRBV6-5
J gene: TRBJ1-4

CDR3 protein: ASSYFAGTGELF
clone size: NA
V gene: TRBV6-6
J gene: TRBJ2-2

CDR3 protein: ASSPRTRGRSAETQY
clone size: NA
V gene: TRBV11-2
J gene: TRBJ2-5

CDR3 protein: ASTGGGSTEAF
clone size: NA
V gene: TRBV6-1
J gene: TRBJ1-1

CDR3 protein: ASSGGGSPLH
clone size: few
V gene: TRBV7-9
J gene: TRBJ1-6

CDR3 protein: ASSLSATYEQY
clone size: NA
V gene: TRBV11-2
J gene: TRBJ2-7

CDR3 protein: ASSPSGGAEF
clone size: NA
V gene: TRBV5-6
J gene: TRBJ2-1

CDR3 protein: ASSFSRNTGELF
clone size: once
V gene: TRBV6-5
J gene: TRBJ2-2

CDR3 protein: ASSPQFTGELF
clone size: NA
V gene: TRBV6-5
J gene: TRBJ2-2

CDR3 protein: ASSLVRGDEQY
clone size: NA
V gene: TRBV5-6
J gene: TRBJ2-7

CDR3 protein: ASSQAPSRAGLREGYT
clone size: NA
V gene: TRBV4-1
J gene: TRBJ1-2